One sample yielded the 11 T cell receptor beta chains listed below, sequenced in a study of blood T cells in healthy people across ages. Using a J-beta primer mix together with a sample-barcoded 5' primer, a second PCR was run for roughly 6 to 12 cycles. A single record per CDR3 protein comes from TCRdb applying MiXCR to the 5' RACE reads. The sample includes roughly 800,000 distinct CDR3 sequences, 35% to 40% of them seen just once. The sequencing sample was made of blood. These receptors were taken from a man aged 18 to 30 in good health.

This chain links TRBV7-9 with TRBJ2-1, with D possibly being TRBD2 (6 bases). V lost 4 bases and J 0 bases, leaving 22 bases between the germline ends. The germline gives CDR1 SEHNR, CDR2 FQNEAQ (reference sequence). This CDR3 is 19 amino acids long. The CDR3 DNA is TGTGCCAGCAGCTCGACCCTAGACCGGCGGGAAAGCTCCTACAATGAGCAGTTCTTC. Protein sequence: CASSSTLDRRESSYNEQFF.

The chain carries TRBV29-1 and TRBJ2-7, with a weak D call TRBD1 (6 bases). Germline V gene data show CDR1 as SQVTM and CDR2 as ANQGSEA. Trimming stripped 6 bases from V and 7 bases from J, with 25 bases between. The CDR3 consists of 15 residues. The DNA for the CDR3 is TGCAGCGTCGCAGGGGTGAGGGGCCCAAACAATGAGCAGTACTTC. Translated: CSVAGVRGPNNEQYF.

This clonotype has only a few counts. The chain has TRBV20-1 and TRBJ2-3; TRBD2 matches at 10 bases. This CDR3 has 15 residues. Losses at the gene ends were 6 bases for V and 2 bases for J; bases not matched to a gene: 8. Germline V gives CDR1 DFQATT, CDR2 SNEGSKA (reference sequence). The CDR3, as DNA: TGCAGTGCCCAGGGGCTAGCGGGGGACACAGATACGCAGTATTTT. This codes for CSAQGLAGDTDTQYF.

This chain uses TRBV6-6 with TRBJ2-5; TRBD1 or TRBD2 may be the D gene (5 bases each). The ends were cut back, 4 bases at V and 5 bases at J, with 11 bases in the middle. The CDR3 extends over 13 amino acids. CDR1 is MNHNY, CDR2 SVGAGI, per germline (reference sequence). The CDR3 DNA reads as TGTGCCAGCAGTTCGGTCCGGGGCGAGACCCAGTACTTC. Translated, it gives CASSSVRGETQYF.

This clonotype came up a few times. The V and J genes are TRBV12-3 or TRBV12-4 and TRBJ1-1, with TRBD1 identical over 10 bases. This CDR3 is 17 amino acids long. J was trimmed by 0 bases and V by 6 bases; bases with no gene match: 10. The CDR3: CASRTKPGTGVNTEAFF. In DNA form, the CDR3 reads TGTGCCAGCAGGACCAAACCCGGGACAGGGGTGAACACTGAAGCTTTCTTT.

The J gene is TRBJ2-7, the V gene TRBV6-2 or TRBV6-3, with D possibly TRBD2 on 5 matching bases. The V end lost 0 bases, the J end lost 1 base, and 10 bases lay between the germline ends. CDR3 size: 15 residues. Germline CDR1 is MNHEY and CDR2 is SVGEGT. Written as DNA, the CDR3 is TGTGCCAGCAGTTACTCGGCGCTAGCATCCTACGAGCAGTACTTC. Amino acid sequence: CASSYSALASYEQYF.

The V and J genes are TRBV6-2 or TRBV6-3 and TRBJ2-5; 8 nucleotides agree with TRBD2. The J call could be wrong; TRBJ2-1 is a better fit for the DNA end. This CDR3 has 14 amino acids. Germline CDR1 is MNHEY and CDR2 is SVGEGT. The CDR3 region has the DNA TGTGCCAGCAGTGCAAATAGCGGGGAAGAGACCCAGTTCTTC. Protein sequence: CASSANSGEETQFF.

CDR3 residues: CASSLSPVLTGELFF. CDR3 DNA: TGCGCCAGCAGCCTTTCGCCCGTCTTGACGGGGGAGCTGTTTTTT. This chain links TRBV4-1 with TRBJ2-2; D is undetermined. Germline CDR1 is MGHRA and CDR2 is YSYEKL. V was clipped by 4 bases and J by 8 bases, with 17 bases between them. The CDR3 has 15 residues.

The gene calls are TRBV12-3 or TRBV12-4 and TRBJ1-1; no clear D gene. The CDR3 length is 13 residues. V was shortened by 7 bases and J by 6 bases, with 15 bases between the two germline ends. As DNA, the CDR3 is TGTGCCAGCACCCCAAGCTTAACGGCTGAAGCTTTCTTT. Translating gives CASTPSLTAEAFF.

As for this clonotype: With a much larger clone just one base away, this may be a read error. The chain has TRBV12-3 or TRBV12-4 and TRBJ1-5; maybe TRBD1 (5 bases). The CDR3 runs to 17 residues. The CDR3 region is CASSPLGRGGRNQPRHF. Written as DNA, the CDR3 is TGTGCCAGCAGTCCCCTCGGGAGGGGAGGCAGAAATCAGCCCCGGCATTTT.

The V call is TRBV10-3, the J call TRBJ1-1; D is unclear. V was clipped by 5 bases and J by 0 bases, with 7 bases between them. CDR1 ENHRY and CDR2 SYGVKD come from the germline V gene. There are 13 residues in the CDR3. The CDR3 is CAISPTLNTEAFF. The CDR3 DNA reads TGTGCCATCAGTCCTACATTGAACACTGAAGCTTTCTTT.